These 24 T cell receptor beta chains share one sample of origin, sequenced in a study of T cell responses to AZD1222 COVID-19 vaccine listed by TCRdb under 2021. The library was obtained by the immunoSEQ multiplex PCR assay. TCRdb mirrors the immuneACCESS table, restricted to in-frame sequences. Some clones are absent from its copies; in checked studies, under half trace to an unresolved V gene, and the reason for the others is unknown. The sample table shows 85,000 to 130,000 clones, and over 90% are seen once. Together, the top ten hold less than 6.5% of the sample. The time point label on this specimen signifies: baseline before first vaccination. The sample consisted of peripheral blood, taken on day 0 of AZD1222 vaccination. The receptor source for this set is an adult in good health.

The chain combines TRBV5-6 with TRBJ2-7; D ambiguous. V was shortened by 0 bases and J by 7 bases, with 11 bases between the two germline ends. Germline CDR1 and CDR2: SGHDT and YYEEEE. This CDR3 comprises 13 residues. CDR3 sequence: CASSLGRNNEQYF. CDR3 coding DNA: TGTGCCAGCAGCTTGGGACGGAACAATGAGCAGTACTTC.

The genes are TRBV9 and TRBJ2-6, with 8 positions matching TRBD1. V trimming: 2 bases; J trimming: 0 bases; junction bases outside the gene matches: 1. This CDR3 contains 16 residues. Germline V CDR1 and CDR2: SGDLS, YYNGEE. The CDR3 is CASSVTGGSGANVLTF. In DNA form, the CDR3 reads TGTGCCAGCAGCGTTACAGGGGGCTCTGGGGCCAACGTCCTGACTTTC.

The chain couples TRBV24-1 to TRBJ2-2, with 8 bases matching TRBD1. CDR3 size: 16 residues. Germline values: CDR1 KGHDR, CDR2 SFDVKD. V lost 7 bases, J lost 3 bases, and 9 bases stayed unmatched. The CDR3 DNA reads as TGTGCCACCAGACTAGGACAGGGTAGACACACCGGGGAGCTGTTTTTT. Its protein product is CATRLGQGRHTGELFF.

This sequence joins TRBV6-2 or TRBV6-3 and TRBJ2-7; D unclear. From germline, CDR1 is MNHEY and CDR2 SVGEGT. The CDR3 extends over 15 amino acids. V was clipped by 4 bases and J by 5 bases, with 18 bases between them. The DNA for the CDR3 is TGTGCCAGCAGTTTTATGGCCACCCCCGTACACGAGCAGTACTTC. This translates into CASSFMATPVHEQYF.

The chain links TRBV18 to TRBJ1-6; possibly TRBD1 for D (6 bases). Trimming cost V 6 bases and J 7 bases, with 16 bases left between them. The CDR3 covers 15 residues. CDR1 is KGHSH and CDR2 is LQKENI in the germline V gene. The CDR3 region is CASSVAGVWNSPLHF. Here the CDR3 DNA reads TGTGCCAGCTCCGTCGCAGGGGTTTGGAATTCACCCCTCCACTTT.

The rearrangement links TRBV12-3 or TRBV12-4 to TRBJ2-7, with D perhaps TRBD2 (5 bases). The CDR3 runs to 13 residues. V was shortened by 6 bases and J by 2 bases, with 11 bases between the two germline ends. The CDR3 region has the DNA TGTGCCAGCAGCCGCGGGCCAGCCTACGAGCAGTACTTC. Translation gives CASSRGPAYEQYF.

The rearrangement uses TRBV28 and TRBJ1-4, with 10 bases matching TRBD1. The junction had 7 bases not matched to a gene; V was cut back by 4 bases and J by 5 bases. The CDR3 has 16 residues. Germline loops: CDR1 MDHEN, CDR2 SYDVKM. CDR3 DNA: TGTGCCAGCAGTTCCGGGGGGACAGGGGCGAATGAAAAACTGTTTTTT. Encoded protein: CASSSGGTGANEKLFF.

This rearrangement joins TRBV6-5 to TRBJ2-7; 9 nucleotides align to TRBD2. The CDR3 loop spans 13 amino acids. Germline V gives CDR1 MNHEY, CDR2 SVGAGI. Trimming removed 8 bases from V and 4 bases from J; junction bases left unmatched: 6. The CDR3, as DNA: TGTGCCAGCTCGTTAGCGGGAGTGTACGAGCAGTACTTC. This gives the protein CASSLAGVYEQYF.

This sequence joins TRBV9 and TRBJ1-3; TRBD1 aligns across 7 bases. V dropped 3 bases and J dropped 1; count of bases not matched to a gene: 7. The CDR3 is made up of 16 amino acids. Germline CDR1 is SGDLS and CDR2 is YYNGEE. The CDR3 here is CASSGRQGFSGNTIYF. CDR3 coding DNA: TGTGCCAGCAGCGGTCGACAGGGCTTTTCTGGAAACACCATATATTTT.

This chain joins TRBV6-5 and TRBJ2-7; D is perhaps TRBD1 (5 bases). The V and J ends lost 4 bases and 3 bases respectively, with 16 bases between them. CDR1 and CDR2 from the germline V gene are MNHEY and SVGAGI. CDR3 length: 15 amino acids. CDR3 residues: CASSSPPATVYEQYF. The CDR3 coding sequence is TGTGCCAGCAGTTCCCCCCCGGCGACAGTCTACGAGCAGTACTTC.

The chain links TRBV9 to TRBJ2-3, with a tentative D call TRBD2 (6 bases). CDR1 SGDLS and CDR2 YYNGEE come from the germline V gene. The CDR3 loop spans 12 amino acids. Trimming took 3 bases from V and 8 from J, leaving 10 bases between them. Here the CDR3 reads CASSGQGGTQYF. CDR3 bases: TGTGCCAGCAGCGGTCAGGGAGGTACGCAGTATTTT.

The V call is TRBV7-2, the J call TRBJ1-1; 7 bases are a match to TRBD1. The trim removed 5 bases at V and 4 bases at J, leaving 7 bases unmatched. The CDR3 length is 14 residues. Germline values: CDR1 SGHTA, CDR2 FQGNSA. CDR3 in DNA: TGTGCCAGCAGCCCAGGACAGGCCTCCACTGAAGCTTTCTTT. The encoded protein is CASSPGQASTEAFF.

The rearrangement links TRBV7-9 to TRBJ1-4, with D unresolved. Trimming cost V 1 base and J 3 bases, with 9 bases left between them. This CDR3 has 15 residues. The V gene's germline CDR1 is SEHNR and CDR2 FQNEAQ (reference sequence). The CDR3 spells CASSLVAGSNEKLFF. CDR3 DNA: TGTGCCAGCAGCTTAGTTGCGGGATCTAATGAAAAACTGTTTTTT.

The chain combines TRBV28 with TRBJ2-7; D uncertain. V was clipped by 4 bases and J by 3 bases, with 10 bases between them. CDR3 length equals 13 residues. Looked up from germline, CDR1 is MDHEN and CDR2 is SYDVKM. This chain's CDR3 is CASSSPGLYEQYF. The CDR3 DNA reads as TGTGCCAGCAGTTCTCCCGGTCTCTACGAGCAGTACTTC.

V usage is TRBV30 and J usage is TRBJ2-7; no definite D call. This CDR3 has 13 amino acids. The germline V gene encodes CDR1 GTSNPN and CDR2 SVGIG (reference sequence). The V end lost 1 base, the J end lost 2 bases, and 9 bases lay between the germline ends. The CDR3 sequence: CAWSEKGPYEQYF. The CDR3 DNA reads TGTGCCTGGAGTGAGAAGGGCCCCTACGAGCAGTACTTC.

This clone occurred once. The J gene is TRBJ1-4, the V gene TRBV9; D not resolved. The CDR3 runs to 14 residues. Deletions cut 4 bases from V and 4 bases from J, with 11 bases between. Germline V gene data show CDR1 as SGDLS and CDR2 as YYNGEE. In DNA form, the CDR3 reads TGTGCCAGCAGCAAGAGGGAGAGTAATGAAAAACTGTTTTTT. Its translation is CASSKRESNEKLFF.

The chain has TRBV19 and TRBJ2-4, with D possibly being TRBD1 or TRBD2 (5 bases each). Germline V gene sequence: CDR1 LNHDA, CDR2 SQIVND (reference sequence). Trimming took off 5 bases at V and 5 bases at J, with 22 bases between the two ends. CDR3 length: 17 amino acids. CDR3 amino acids: CASSGEIPGRWQNIQYF. The CDR3 region has the DNA TGTGCCAGTAGTGGGGAGATACCGGGACGATGGCAAAACATTCAGTACTTC.

The genes are TRBV15 and TRBJ1-2; tentatively, D is TRBD1 (6 bases). Germline assignment: CDR1 LNHNV and CDR2 YYDKDF (reference sequence). V was pared by 0 bases and J by 6 bases, with 8 bases between. The CDR3 runs to 13 residues. In nucleotides, the CDR3 is TGTGCCACCAGCAGAGAAGGGGGAAATGGCTACACCTTC. The encoded protein is CATSREGGNGYTF.

The chain employs TRBV6-1 and TRBJ1-5, with D hard to call. V dropped 3 bases and J dropped 7 bases, with 10 bases sitting between them. The CDR3 totals 13 residues. The V gene's germline CDR1 is MNHNS and CDR2 SASEGT. CDR3 residues: CASSDQVQQPQHF. As DNA, the CDR3 is TGTGCCAGCAGTGATCAGGTCCAACAGCCCCAGCATTTT.

J is TRBJ2-3 and V is TRBV11-2; 11 bases are shared with TRBD2. The germline V gene has CDR1 SGHAT and CDR2 FQNNGV. The CDR3 contains 17 residues. The V gene end was trimmed by 3 bases and the J gene end by 2 bases; junction bases not matched to a gene: 7. CDR3 sequence reads: CASSFSGRAVNTDTQYF. For the CDR3, the DNA is TGTGCCAGCAGCTTTAGCGGGAGGGCCGTGAACACAGATACGCAGTATTTT.

The J gene is TRBJ1-2, the V gene TRBV30; no clear D. The CDR3 covers 11 residues. V was trimmed by 2 bases and J by 6 bases, leaving 7 bases between them. The germline gives CDR1 GTSNPN, CDR2 SVGIG (reference sequence). CDR3 protein: CAWSPGDGYTF. In DNA form, the CDR3 reads TGTGCCTGGAGTCCCGGGGATGGCTACACCTTC.

The chain uses TRBV4-2 and TRBJ1-5; D remains ambiguous. Looked up from germline, CDR1 is LGHNA and CDR2 is YNFKEQ. Trimming left V 0 bases short and J 4 bases short, with 4 bases between. The length of the CDR3 is 13 residues. The CDR3 here is CASSQDPNQPQHF. CDR3 in DNA: TGTGCCAGCAGCCAAGATCCGAATCAGCCCCAGCATTTT.

This chain links TRBV7-3 with TRBJ2-3; 13 bases align to TRBD2. The CDR3 totals 15 residues. Trimming removed 5 bases from V and 6 bases from J; junction bases left unmatched: 5. CDR1 SGHTA and CDR2 FQGTGA come from the germline V gene. As DNA, the CDR3 is TGTGCCAGCAGCCCGCGGACTAGCGGGAGTGATACGCAGTATTTT. Translation gives CASSPRTSGSDTQYF.

This sequence joins TRBV5-4 and TRBJ2-7, with D tentatively TRBD1 (6 bases). The V and J ends lost 4 bases and 0 bases respectively, with 11 bases between them. The germline V gene encodes CDR1 SGHNT and CDR2 YYREEE (reference sequence). The CDR3 length is 14 residues. CDR3 residues: CASSLTGSSYEQYF. The CDR3 bases are TGTGCCAGCAGCCTTACAGGGAGCTCCTACGAGCAGTACTTC.